These T cell receptor beta chains were read from a single sample in a study of Tregs in tolerant kidney transplant recipients. Profiling relied on immunoSEQ multiplex PCR, and the TCRdb table lists in-frame clones only, not all of them. The sample consists of about 72,000 clones, 80% to 95% of them appearing once. The sequencing used CD8+ T cells from blood, collected before the transplant. These receptors all stem from a human donor who received a combined kidney and bone marrow transplant. Each CDR3 is given with its conserved first and last residue. The D gene is left open where the match is weak. Clone size, where shown, is once, few, many, or a class for clones that have expanded.

J,D,V,size,DNA,CDR3
TRBJ1-3,NA,TRBV28,NA,TGTGCCATTAAACAGGGAGGGGCTTCCTCTGGAAACACCATATATTTT,CAIKQGGASSGNTIYF
TRBJ1-1,TRBD1,TRBV19,NA,TGTGCCAGTACCACTATTTCCGGGACAGGGGGCTTCACTGAAGCTTTCTTT,CASTTISGTGGFTEAFF
TRBJ2-5,TRBD1,TRBV6-4,few,TGTGCCAGCGGACAGGGGCCTTACCAAGAGACCCAGTACTTC,CASGQGPYQETQYF
TRBJ1-5,TRBD1,TRBV13,NA,TGTGCCAGCAGCTCGTCAGGGGGCGCGGGGCAGCCCCAGCATTTT,CASSSSGGAGQPQHF
TRBJ2-5,TRBD2,TRBV18,NA,TGTGCCAGCTCAAGGATAGCGGGAGCAGGAGAGACCCAGTACTTC,CASSRIAGAGETQYF
TRBJ2-7,NA,TRBV6-5,once,TGTGCCAGCAGTTACTCAACCGGGACACGCTCCTACGAGCAGTACTTC,CASSYSTGTRSYEQYF
TRBJ1-2,NA,TRBV9,NA,TGTGCCAGCAGCGTAGACGCAGGGCAAACCTATGGCTACACCTTC,CASSVDAGQTYGYTF
TRBJ2-3,NA,TRBV6-1,NA,TGTGCCAGCAGAATATTCGGGGATACGCAGTATTTT,CASRIFGDTQYF
TRBJ2-2,NA,TRBV9,once,TGTGCCAGCAGCGTAGCGGTCCGTACCGGGGAGCTGTTTTTT,CASSVAVRTGELFF
TRBJ1-2,TRBD1,TRBV30,NA,TGTGCCTGGAGTGTAGACAGGGGTCTCTTTGGCTACACCTTC,CAWSVDRGLFGYTF
TRBJ2-3,TRBD2,TRBV27,NA,TGTGCCAGCCTTAAACTAGCGGGGGCTACAGATACGCAGTATTTT,CASLKLAGATDTQYF
TRBJ1-5,NA,TRBV2,NA,TGTGCCAGCAGAGAAGACTTAGGGGGGGGACAGCCCCAGCATTTT,CASREDLGGGQPQHF
TRBJ2-5,TRBD1,TRBV5-6,once,TGTGCCAGCAGCCCGGAAAGGGGGCGGATGGAGACCCAGTACTTC,CASSPERGRMETQYF
TRBJ2-7,NA,TRBV28,NA,TGTGCCAGCAGTACCGGGGGACCACCCTACGAGCAGTACTTC,CASSTGGPPYEQYF
TRBJ1-2,NA,TRBV28,NA,TGTGCCGGAAGGACTGCTTATGGCTACACCTTC,CAGRTAYGYTF
TRBJ1-1,NA,TRBV4-1,NA,TGCGCCAGCCACGTCAGGGAGGAGGGTTTGACGGCTTTCTTT,CASHVREEGLTAFF
TRBJ1-2,NA,TRBV2,NA,TGTGCCAGCAGTGAAGCCGGGTCCAGAAGCTATGGCTACACCTTC,CASSEAGSRSYGYTF
TRBJ2-1,NA,TRBV15,NA,TGTGCCACCAGCAGAGATTCAGGGGATCCCTACAATGAGCAGTTCTTC,CATSRDSGDPYNEQFF
TRBJ2-5,TRBD2,TRBV30,NA,TGTGCCTGGACCAAAACTAGCGCCCAGGAGACCCAGTACTTC,CAWTKTSAQETQYF
TRBJ1-1,TRBD1,TRBV5-1,NA,TGCGCCAGCAGCACGACAGGGGGCCACGGGGTTGGGACTGAAGCTTTCTTT,CASSTTGGHGVGTEAFF
TRBJ2-3,TRBD2,TRBV15,NA,TGTGCCACCAGCAGAGGGACTAGCGGCACAGATACGCAGTATTTT,CATSRGTSGTDTQYF
TRBJ1-1,NA,TRBV2,once,TGTGCCAGCAGTGAAACAGGTCCGTTCACTGAAGCTTTCTTT,CASSETGPFTEAFF
TRBJ2-3,NA,TRBV6-5,NA,TGTGCCAGCAGTTCCGGGTTCGCAGATACGCAGTATTTT,CASSSGFADTQYF
TRBJ2-7,TRBD1,TRBV5-1,NA,TGCGCCAGCAGCTTGGCAACCGGGACAGGGGGCTACGAGCAGTACTTC,CASSLATGTGGYEQYF
TRBJ2-4,NA,TRBV9,NA,TGTGCCAGCAGCCACGGAGCAGATGGGAAAAACATTCAGTACTTC,CASSHGADGKNIQYF
TRBJ2-1,NA,TRBV2,once,TGTGCCAGCAGTGCCCTAGCGTCACTTCCCTACAATGAGCAGTTCTTC,CASSALASLPYNEQFF
TRBJ2-7,NA,TRBV25-1,NA,TGTGCCAGCAGTTACACGGGGTACTACGAGCAGTACTTC,CASSYTGYYEQYF
TRBJ1-1,NA,TRBV25-1,NA,TGTGCCAGCAGTGAGAGGTACACTGAAGCTTTCTTT,CASSERYTEAFF